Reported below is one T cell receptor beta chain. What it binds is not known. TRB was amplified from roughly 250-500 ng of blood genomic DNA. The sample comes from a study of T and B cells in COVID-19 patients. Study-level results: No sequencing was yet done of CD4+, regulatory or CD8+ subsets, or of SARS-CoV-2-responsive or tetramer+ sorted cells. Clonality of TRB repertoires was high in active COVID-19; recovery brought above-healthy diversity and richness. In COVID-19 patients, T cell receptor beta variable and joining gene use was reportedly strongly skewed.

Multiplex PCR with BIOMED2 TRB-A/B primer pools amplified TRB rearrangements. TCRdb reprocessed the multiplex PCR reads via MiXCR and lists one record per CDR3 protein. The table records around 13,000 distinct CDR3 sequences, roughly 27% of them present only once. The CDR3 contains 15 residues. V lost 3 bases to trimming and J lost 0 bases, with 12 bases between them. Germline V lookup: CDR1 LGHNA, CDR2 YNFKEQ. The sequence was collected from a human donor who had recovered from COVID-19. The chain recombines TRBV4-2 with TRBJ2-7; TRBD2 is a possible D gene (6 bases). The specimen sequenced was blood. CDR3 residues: CASSQIGGFSYEQYF. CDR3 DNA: TGTGCCAGCAGCCAGATCGGGGGTTTCTCCTACGAGCAGTACTTC.